Below are 25 T cell receptor beta chains sequenced from a single sample in a study of technical replicates of blood from several donors. Data came from immunoSEQ multiplex PCR; TCRdb stores just in-frame clones and leaves some out. Altogether roughly 70,000 clones are present, roughly 90% being singletons, with the ten largest covering about 4.5%. Sequencing input: PBMCs. Receptor source: a human donor in good health. Some clones in this sample may be carry-over from other donors' samples.

The chain combines TRBV9 with TRBJ1-1; D call uncertain. V was clipped by 0 bases and J by 6 bases, with 12 bases between them. In germline, CDR1 is SGDLS, CDR2 YYNGEE. The CDR3 spans 14 residues. CDR3 sequence reads: CASSVDPLASEAFF. CDR3 nucleotide sequence: TGTGCCAGCAGCGTAGACCCTTTAGCGTCTGAAGCTTTCTTT.

V is TRBV7-3 and J is TRBJ2-1, with TRBD2 matching over 7 bases. Looked up from germline, CDR1 is SGHTA and CDR2 is FQGTGA. Trimming cost V 5 bases and J 2 bases; bases outside gene matches: 6. This CDR3 is 15 amino acids long. The CDR3 DNA reads as TGTGCCAGCAGCACCCTAGCGGCGGCCTACAATGAGCAGTTCTTC. Translated: CASSTLAAAYNEQFF.

The rearrangement uses TRBV5-6 and TRBJ2-2, with no clear D. V gave up 4 bases and J gave up 0 bases, with 10 bases separating them. The CDR3 spans 15 residues. Germline assignment: CDR1 SGHDT and CDR2 YYEEEE. CDR3 in DNA: TGTGCCAGCAGCCCCCTGAGATCGAACACCGGGGAGCTGTTTTTT. This encodes CASSPLRSNTGELFF.

The chain employs TRBV27 and TRBJ2-5, with D tentatively TRBD1 (6 bases). The germline CDR1 and CDR2 sequences are MNHEY and SMNVEV (reference sequence). The V gene lost 7 bases and the J gene lost 5 bases, with 14 bases spanning the gap. The CDR3 length is 13 residues. CDR3 in amino acids: CASKLQGTETQYF. CDR3 sequence (DNA): TGTGCCAGCAAACTACAGGGTACGGAGACCCAGTACTTC.

The chain combines TRBV30 with TRBJ1-1, with D perhaps matching TRBD1 (5 bases). With 0 bases removed from V and 12 bases from J, the gap between germline ends came to 20 bases. The CDR3 totals 14 residues. The germline V gene has CDR1 GTSNPN and CDR2 SVGIG (reference sequence). The CDR3 sequence is CAWSVAGIRSTTFF. DNA of the CDR3: TGTGCCTGGAGTGTAGCAGGGATCCGGTCCACGACTTTCTTT.

The chain has TRBV27 and TRBJ2-2; D is perhaps TRBD1 (5 bases). CDR1 is MNHEY, CDR2 SMNVEV, per germline (reference sequence). CDR3 size: 17 residues. V lost 2 bases, J lost 2 bases, and 15 bases lay in between. CDR3 loop: CASSLSPRQINTGELFF. CDR3 DNA sequence: TGTGCCAGCAGTTTAAGCCCAAGACAGATTAACACCGGGGAGCTGTTTTTT.

The gene calls are TRBV6-6 and TRBJ1-6; D possibly corresponds to TRBD1 (5 bases). This CDR3 has 14 amino acids. V was cut by 5 bases and J by 8 bases, with 13 bases left in between. Germline assignment: CDR1 MNHNY and CDR2 SVGAGI (reference sequence). The CDR3 loop reads CASSPPQGHSPLHF. In DNA form, the CDR3 reads TGTGCCAGCAGTCCCCCGCAGGGTCATTCACCCCTCCACTTT.

Here the CDR3 reads CASSPGGGLGEKLFF. The CDR3 coding sequence is TGTGCCAGCAGCCCCGGGGGGGGTTTGGGTGAAAAACTGTTTTTT. The chain carries TRBV9 and TRBJ1-4, with D perhaps TRBD1 (5 bases). With 4 bases removed from V and 7 bases from J, the gap between germline ends came to 17 bases. The CDR3 runs to 15 residues. From germline, CDR1 is SGDLS and CDR2 YYNGEE.

The chain is built from TRBV27 and TRBJ2-1, with D possibly matching TRBD1 (5 bases). CDR1 is MNHEY, CDR2 SMNVEV, per germline (reference sequence). The CDR3 loop spans 17 amino acids. V lost 5 bases to trimming and J lost 4 bases, with 21 bases between them. The CDR3 region is CASSPPWGGASYNEQFF. DNA of the CDR3: TGTGCCAGCAGTCCCCCCTGGGGCGGAGCGTCTTACAATGAGCAGTTCTTC.

V is TRBV10-3 and J is TRBJ1-2; TRBD1 matches at 12 bases. Germline loops: CDR1 ENHRY, CDR2 SYGVKD. Trimming at V came to 7 bases and at J to 4 bases, leaving 10 bases not matched to a gene. The CDR3 has 16 residues. CDR3 bases: TGTGCCATCACCGAACAACCGGGACAGGGGGCCTATGGCTACACCTTC. This translates into CAITEQPGQGAYGYTF.

The table lists this clone with a count of one. The V gene is TRBV7-6, the J gene TRBJ2-1; 13 bases line up with TRBD2. CDR1 SGHVS and CDR2 FNYEAQ come from the germline V gene. V lost 11 bases to trimming and J lost 0 bases; unmatched junction nucleotides: 4. This CDR3 comprises 15 residues. CDR3 protein: CASGLAGSSYNEQFF. The DNA for the CDR3 is TGTGCCTCGGGACTAGCGGGGAGCTCCTACAATGAGCAGTTCTTC.

The genes are TRBV30 and TRBJ2-1, with D possibly matching TRBD1 (6 bases). Germline V lookup: CDR1 GTSNPN, CDR2 SVGIG (reference sequence). The CDR3 is 13 amino acids. The CDR3 DNA is TGTGCGGGGGCAGCGAGCTCCTACAATGAGCAGTTCTTC. Translated, it gives CAGAASSYNEQFF.

Here the CDR3 reads CASSPPLLSLHF. Here the CDR3 DNA reads TGTGCCAGCAGCCCTCCCCTGTTGTCCCTCCACTTT. This rearrangement joins TRBV7-9 to TRBJ1-6; D is undetermined. V lost 5 bases to trimming and J lost 14 bases, with 13 bases between them. The CDR3 extends over 12 amino acids. Germline V gene sequence: CDR1 SEHNR, CDR2 FQNEAQ (reference sequence). The full variable domain, with the rest looked up from reference TRBV7-9 and TRBJ1-6, is DTGVSQNPRHKITKRGQNVTFRCDPISEHNRLYWYRQTLGQGPEFLTYFQNEAQLEKSRLLSDRFSAERPKGSFSTLEIQRTEQGDSAMYLCASSPPLLSLHFGNGTRLTVT.

The chain recombines TRBV5-1 with TRBJ1-4; possibly TRBD1 for D (6 bases). Germline lookup yields CDR1 SGHRS and CDR2 YFSETQ. The CDR3 consists of 17 residues. Trimming cost V 1 base and J 3 bases, with 16 bases left between them. CDR3 in amino acids: CASSLNGGAQANEKLFF. The CDR3, as DNA: TGCGCCAGCAGCTTGAACGGGGGGGCGCAGGCTAATGAAAAACTGTTTTTT. The whole variable domain, remainder taken from reference TRBV5-1 and TRBJ1-4, is KAGVTQTPRYLIKTRGQQVTLSCSPISGHRSVSWYQQTPGQGLQFLFEYFSETQRNKGNFPGRFSGRQFSNSRSEMNVSTLELGDSALYLCASSLNGGAQANEKLFFGSGTQLSVL.

The chain combines TRBV6-1 with TRBJ1-3; D remains unclear. The CDR3 runs to 15 residues. V gave up 3 bases and J gave up 0 bases, with 9 bases separating them. Germline assignment: CDR1 MNHNS and CDR2 SASEGT. The CDR3 region has the DNA TGTGCCAGCAGTGAGCGCGGGAGCTCTGGAAACACCATATATTTT. Translating it yields CASSERGSSGNTIYF.

CDR3 protein: CASSPSIRQAHSPLHF. The CDR3 DNA sequence: TGCGCCAGCAGCCCATCTATCCGGCAGGCCCATTCACCCCTCCACTTT. The genes are TRBV4-3 and TRBJ1-6; D remains ambiguous. The CDR3 loop spans 16 amino acids. The V end lost 4 bases, the J end lost 8 bases, and 18 bases lay between the germline ends. Germline-derived CDR1 and CDR2 are LGHNA and YSLEER.

The V call is TRBV6-5, the J call TRBJ2-7, with D perhaps matching TRBD1 (6 bases). The CDR3 runs 14 residues. V was clipped by 3 bases and J by 6 bases, with 15 bases between them. The germline gives CDR1 MNHEY, CDR2 SVGAGI. The CDR3 DNA follows: TGTGCCAGCAGTTATGGGCTGGGGGCGATCGAGCAGTACTTC. Amino acid sequence: CASSYGLGAIEQYF.

This clone occurred once. CDR3 loop: CASSQSKGRTLNYGYTF. In DNA, the CDR3 is TGCGCCAGCAGCCAATCTAAAGGGAGAACCTTGAACTATGGCTACACCTTC. The V gene is TRBV4-1, the J gene TRBJ1-2; no reliable D call. This CDR3 has 17 residues. From germline, CDR1 is MGHRA and CDR2 YSYEKL. V dropped 2 bases and J dropped 2 bases, with 18 bases sitting between them.

The chain uses TRBV13 and TRBJ2-5, with a possible D match to TRBD2 (5 bases). Trimming took 0 bases from V and 3 from J, leaving 11 bases between them. Germline lookup yields CDR1 PRHDT and CDR2 FYEKMQ (reference sequence). There are 15 residues in the CDR3. The CDR3 nucleotides read TGTGCCAGCAGCTTAGGTGGGAGTGGTGAAGAGACCCAGTACTTC. Its translation: CASSLGGSGEETQYF.

The chain carries TRBV7-2 and TRBJ1-2; no firm D call. Germline loops: CDR1 SGHTA, CDR2 FQGNSA. V lost 7 bases and J lost 2, with 14 bases in between. This CDR3 is 14 amino acids long. CDR3 region: CASNRSPGNYGYTF. The CDR3 DNA sequence: TGTGCCAGCAACCGTTCGCCCGGGAACTATGGCTACACCTTC.

This clone appeared a single time. The chain has TRBV27 and TRBJ2-7, with TRBD1 matching 8 bases. The CDR3 extends over 14 amino acids. Trimming took 1 base from V and 6 from J; bases not matched to a gene: 5. Germline CDR1 MNHEY, CDR2 SMNVEV (reference sequence). CDR3 residues: CASSLWGQAVEQYF. The CDR3 DNA sequence: TGTGCCAGCAGTTTATGGGGACAGGCAGTCGAGCAGTACTTC.

The chain employs TRBV13 and TRBJ2-7; a weak D match, TRBD1 (5 bases). Deletions cut 8 bases from V and 3 bases from J, with 17 bases between. This CDR3 is built from 14 residues. Germline V gene data show CDR1 as PRHDT and CDR2 as FYEKMQ (reference sequence). The CDR3, as DNA: TGTGCCAGCGGCAAATTGGACACCCACTACGAGCAGTACTTC. Its protein product is CASGKLDTHYEQYF.

The rearrangement uses TRBV19 and TRBJ1-6, with 7 bases aligning to TRBD1. The CDR3 covers 14 residues. CDR1 and CDR2 (germline): LNHDA, SQIVND (reference sequence). V dropped 4 bases and J dropped 7; count of bases not matched to a gene: 4. In DNA, the CDR3 is TGTGCCAGTAGTACGACAGGGTGGAATTCACCCCTCCACTTT. It translates to CASSTTGWNSPLHF.

V and J are TRBV9 and TRBJ2-3; 10 bases match TRBD2. The ends lost 1 base at V and 1 base at J; junction bases unmatched: 18. The CDR3 runs 21 residues. The germline CDR1 and CDR2 sequences are SGDLS and YYNGEE. CDR3 sequence (DNA): TGTGCCAGCAGCGTATACCTTTGCTTGGGAGCGGGAGGGATCCGCACAGATACGCAGTATTTT. Translating it yields CASSVYLCLGAGGIRTDTQYF.

This chain connects TRBV7-2 to TRBJ1-1, with D tentatively TRBD1 (6 bases). V was cut by 5 bases and J by 7 bases, with 17 bases left in between. The CDR3 sequence is 14 residues long. Germline V gene sequence: CDR1 SGHTA, CDR2 FQGNSA. CDR3 loop: CASSQQQGGVEAFF. CDR3 sequence (DNA): TGTGCCAGCAGCCAACAACAGGGTGGCGTTGAAGCTTTCTTT.